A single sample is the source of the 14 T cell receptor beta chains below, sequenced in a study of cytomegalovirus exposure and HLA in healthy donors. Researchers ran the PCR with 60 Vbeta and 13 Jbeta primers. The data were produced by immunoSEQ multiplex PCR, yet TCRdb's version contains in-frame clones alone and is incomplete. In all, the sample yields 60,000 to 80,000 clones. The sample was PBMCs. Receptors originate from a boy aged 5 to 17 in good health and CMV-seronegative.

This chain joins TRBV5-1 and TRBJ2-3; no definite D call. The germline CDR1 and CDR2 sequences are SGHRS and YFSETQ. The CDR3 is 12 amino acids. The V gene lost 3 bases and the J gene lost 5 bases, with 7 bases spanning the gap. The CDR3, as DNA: TGCGCCAGCAGCTCGACACTAGATACGCAGTATTTT. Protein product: CASSSTLDTQYF.

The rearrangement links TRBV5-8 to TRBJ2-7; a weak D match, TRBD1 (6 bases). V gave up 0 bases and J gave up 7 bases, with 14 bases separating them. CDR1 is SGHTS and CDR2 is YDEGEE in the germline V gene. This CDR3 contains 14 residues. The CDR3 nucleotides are TGTGCCAGCAGCTTGGAAAACAGGGTAAGGGAGCAGTACTTC. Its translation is CASSLENRVREQYF.

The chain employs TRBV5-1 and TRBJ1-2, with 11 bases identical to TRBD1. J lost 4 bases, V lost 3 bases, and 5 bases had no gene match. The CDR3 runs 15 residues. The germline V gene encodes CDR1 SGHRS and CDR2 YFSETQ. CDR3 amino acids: CASSYAGTGGYGYTF. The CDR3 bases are TGCGCCAGCAGCTATGCCGGGACAGGGGGCTATGGCTACACCTTC.

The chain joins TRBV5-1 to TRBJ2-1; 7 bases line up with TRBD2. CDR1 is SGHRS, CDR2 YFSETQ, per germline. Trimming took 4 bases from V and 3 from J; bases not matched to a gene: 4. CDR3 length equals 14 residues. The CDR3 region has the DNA TGCGCCAGCAGCCAATCGGGGGGCTACAATGAGCAGTTCTTC. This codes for CASSQSGGYNEQFF.

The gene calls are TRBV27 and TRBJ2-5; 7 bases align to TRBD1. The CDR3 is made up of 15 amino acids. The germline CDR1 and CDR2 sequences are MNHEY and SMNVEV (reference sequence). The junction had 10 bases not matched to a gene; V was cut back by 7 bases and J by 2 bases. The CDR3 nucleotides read TGTGCCAGCAATACGAGGGACAGCCTACAAGAGACCCAGTACTTC. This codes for CASNTRDSLQETQYF.

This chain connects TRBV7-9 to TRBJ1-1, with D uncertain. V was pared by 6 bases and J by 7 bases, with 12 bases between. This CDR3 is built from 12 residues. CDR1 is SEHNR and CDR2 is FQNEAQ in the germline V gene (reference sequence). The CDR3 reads CASSLSLFEAFF. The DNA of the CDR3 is TGTGCCAGCAGTCTTAGCTTATTTGAAGCTTTCTTT.

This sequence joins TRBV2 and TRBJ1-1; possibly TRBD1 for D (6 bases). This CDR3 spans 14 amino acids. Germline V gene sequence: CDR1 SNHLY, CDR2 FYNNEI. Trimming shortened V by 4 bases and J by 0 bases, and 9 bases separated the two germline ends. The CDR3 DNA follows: TGTGCCAGCAGTGTACAGGGCGTGAACACTGAAGCTTTCTTT. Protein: CASSVQGVNTEAFF.

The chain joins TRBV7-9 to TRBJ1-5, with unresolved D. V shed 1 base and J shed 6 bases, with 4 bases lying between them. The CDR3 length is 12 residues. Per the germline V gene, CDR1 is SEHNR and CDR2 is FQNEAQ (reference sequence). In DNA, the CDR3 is TGTGCCAGCAGCTTAGATCGTCAGCCCCAGCATTTT. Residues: CASSLDRQPQHF.

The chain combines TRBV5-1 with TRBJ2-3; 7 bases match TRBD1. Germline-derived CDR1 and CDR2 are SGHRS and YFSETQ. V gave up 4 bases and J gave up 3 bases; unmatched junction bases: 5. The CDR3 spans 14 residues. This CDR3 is CASSPGQNTDTQYF. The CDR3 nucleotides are TGCGCCAGCAGCCCGGGACAGAATACAGATACGCAGTATTTT.

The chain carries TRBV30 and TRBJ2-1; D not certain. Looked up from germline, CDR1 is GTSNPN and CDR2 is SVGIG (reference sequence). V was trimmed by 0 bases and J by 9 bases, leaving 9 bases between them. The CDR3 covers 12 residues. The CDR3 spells CAWSVSRSEQFF. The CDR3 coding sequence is TGTGCCTGGAGTGTCTCTAGGAGTGAGCAGTTCTTC. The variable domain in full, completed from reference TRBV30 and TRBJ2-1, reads SQTIHQWPATLVQPVGSPLSLECTVEGTSNPNLYWYRQAAGRGLQLLFYSVGIGQISSEVPQNLSASRPQDRQFILSSKKLLLSDSGFYLCAWSVSRSEQFFGPGTRLTVL.

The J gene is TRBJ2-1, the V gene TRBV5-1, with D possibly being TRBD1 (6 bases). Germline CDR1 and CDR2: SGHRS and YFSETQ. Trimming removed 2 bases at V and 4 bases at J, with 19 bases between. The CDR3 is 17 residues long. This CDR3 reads CASSFYQGPNLYNEQFF. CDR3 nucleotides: TGCGCCAGCAGCTTCTATCAGGGGCCCAACTTATACAATGAGCAGTTCTTC.

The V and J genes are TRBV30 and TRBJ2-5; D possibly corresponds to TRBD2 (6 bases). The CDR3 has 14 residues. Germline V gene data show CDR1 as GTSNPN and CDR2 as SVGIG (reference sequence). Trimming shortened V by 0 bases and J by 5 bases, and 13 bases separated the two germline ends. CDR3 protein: CAWSVNVGGETQYF. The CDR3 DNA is TGTGCCTGGAGTGTCAACGTCGGAGGGGAGACCCAGTACTTC.

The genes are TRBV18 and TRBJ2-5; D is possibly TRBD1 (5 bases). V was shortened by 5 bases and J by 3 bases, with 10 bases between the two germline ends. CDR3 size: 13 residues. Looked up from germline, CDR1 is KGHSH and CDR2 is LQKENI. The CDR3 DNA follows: TGTGCCAGCTCAACAGGACCCAAAGAGACCCAGTACTTC. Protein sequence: CASSTGPKETQYF.

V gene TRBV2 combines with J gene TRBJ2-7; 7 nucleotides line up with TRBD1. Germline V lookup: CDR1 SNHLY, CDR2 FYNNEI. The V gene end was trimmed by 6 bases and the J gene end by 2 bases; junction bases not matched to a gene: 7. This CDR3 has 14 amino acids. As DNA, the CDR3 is TGTGCCAGCAGCTGGACAGGAGTAGCCTACGAGCAGTACTTC. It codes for CASSWTGVAYEQYF.